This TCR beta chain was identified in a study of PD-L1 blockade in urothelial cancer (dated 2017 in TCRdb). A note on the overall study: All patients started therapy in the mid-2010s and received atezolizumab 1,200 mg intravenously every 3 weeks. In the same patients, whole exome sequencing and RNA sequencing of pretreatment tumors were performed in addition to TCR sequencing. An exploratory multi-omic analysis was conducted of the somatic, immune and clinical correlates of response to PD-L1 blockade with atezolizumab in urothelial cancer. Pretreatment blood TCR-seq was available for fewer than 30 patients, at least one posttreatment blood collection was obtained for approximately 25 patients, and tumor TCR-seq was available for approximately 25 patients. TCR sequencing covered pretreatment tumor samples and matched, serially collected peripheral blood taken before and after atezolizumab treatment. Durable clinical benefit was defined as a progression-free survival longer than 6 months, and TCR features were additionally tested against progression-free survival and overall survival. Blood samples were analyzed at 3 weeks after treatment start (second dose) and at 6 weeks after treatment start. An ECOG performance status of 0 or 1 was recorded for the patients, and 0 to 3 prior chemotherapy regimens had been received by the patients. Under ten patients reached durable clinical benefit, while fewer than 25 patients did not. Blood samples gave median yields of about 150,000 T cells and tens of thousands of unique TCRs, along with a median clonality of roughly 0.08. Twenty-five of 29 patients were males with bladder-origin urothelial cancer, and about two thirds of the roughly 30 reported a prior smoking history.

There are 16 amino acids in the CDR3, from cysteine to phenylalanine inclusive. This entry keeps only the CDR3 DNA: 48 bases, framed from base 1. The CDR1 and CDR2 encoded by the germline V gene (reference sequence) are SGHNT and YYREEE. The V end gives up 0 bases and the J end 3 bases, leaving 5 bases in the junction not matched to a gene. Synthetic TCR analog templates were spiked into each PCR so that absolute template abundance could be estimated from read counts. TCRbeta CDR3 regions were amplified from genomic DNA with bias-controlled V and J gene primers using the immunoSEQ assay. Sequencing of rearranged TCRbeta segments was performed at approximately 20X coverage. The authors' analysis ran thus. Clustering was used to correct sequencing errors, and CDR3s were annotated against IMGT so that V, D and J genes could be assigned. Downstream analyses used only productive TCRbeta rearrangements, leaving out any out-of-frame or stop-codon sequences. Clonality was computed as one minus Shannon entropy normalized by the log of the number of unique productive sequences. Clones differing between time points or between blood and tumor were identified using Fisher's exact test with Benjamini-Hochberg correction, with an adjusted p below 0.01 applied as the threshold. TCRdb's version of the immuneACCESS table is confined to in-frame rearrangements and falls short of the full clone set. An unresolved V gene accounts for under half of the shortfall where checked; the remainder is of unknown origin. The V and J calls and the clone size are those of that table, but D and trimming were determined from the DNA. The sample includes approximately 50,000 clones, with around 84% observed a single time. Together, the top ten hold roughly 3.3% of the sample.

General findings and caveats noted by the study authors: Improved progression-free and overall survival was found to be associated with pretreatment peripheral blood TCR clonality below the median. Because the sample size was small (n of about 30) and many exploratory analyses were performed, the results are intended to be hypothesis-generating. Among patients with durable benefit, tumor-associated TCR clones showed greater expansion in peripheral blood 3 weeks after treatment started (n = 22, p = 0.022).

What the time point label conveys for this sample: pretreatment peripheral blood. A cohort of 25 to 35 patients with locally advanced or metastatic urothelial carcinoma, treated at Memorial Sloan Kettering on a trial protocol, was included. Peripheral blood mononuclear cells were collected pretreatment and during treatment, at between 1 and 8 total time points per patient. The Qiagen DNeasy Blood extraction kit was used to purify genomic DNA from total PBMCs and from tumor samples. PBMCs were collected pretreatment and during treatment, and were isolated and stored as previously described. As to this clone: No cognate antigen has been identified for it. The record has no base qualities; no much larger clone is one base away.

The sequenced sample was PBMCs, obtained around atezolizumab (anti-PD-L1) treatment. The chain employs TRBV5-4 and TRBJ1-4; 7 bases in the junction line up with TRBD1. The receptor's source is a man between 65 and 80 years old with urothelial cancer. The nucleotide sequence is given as TGTGCCAGCAGCTTGGCAGGGGGACAGTCTAATGAAAAACTGTTTTTT. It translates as CASSLAGGQSNEKLFF.